This T cell receptor beta chain originates from a study of cytomegalovirus exposure and HLA in healthy donors. Findings of the study overall: Rare TCR sequences dominated, though some public TCRs recurred in many donors.

As regards this clone: Its antigen is as yet unknown.

The data were produced by immunoSEQ multiplex PCR, yet TCRdb's version contains in-frame clones alone and is incomplete. The sample includes 150,000 or so clones, about 95% of them seen just once. The CDR3 loop spans 15 amino acids. The junction had 7 bases not matched to a gene; V was cut back by 5 bases and J by 2 bases. CDR1 MDHEN and CDR2 SYDVKM come from the germline V gene. The sequencing input was PBMCs. The sequence was obtained from a man between 18 and 29 years old in good health and CMV-seropositive. This chain joins TRBV28 and TRBJ1-2, with TRBD1 matching 8 bases. As DNA, the CDR3 is TGTGCCAGCAGTGGTCGAACAGGGGGGAACTATGGCTACACCTTC. Translated, it gives CASSGRTGGNYGYTF.